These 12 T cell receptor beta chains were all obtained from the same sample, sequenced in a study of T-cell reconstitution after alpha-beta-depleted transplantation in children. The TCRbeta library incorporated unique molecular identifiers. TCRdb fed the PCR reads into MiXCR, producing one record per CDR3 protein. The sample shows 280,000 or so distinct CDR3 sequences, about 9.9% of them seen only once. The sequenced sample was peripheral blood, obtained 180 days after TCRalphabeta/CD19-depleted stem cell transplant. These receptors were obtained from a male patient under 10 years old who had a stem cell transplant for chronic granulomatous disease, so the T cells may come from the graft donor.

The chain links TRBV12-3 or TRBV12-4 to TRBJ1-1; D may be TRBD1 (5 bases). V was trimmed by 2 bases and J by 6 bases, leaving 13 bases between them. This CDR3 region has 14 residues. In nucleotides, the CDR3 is TGTGCCAGCAGTTTAATCAAGGGGAGGGCTGAAGCTTTCTTT. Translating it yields CASSLIKGRAEAFF.

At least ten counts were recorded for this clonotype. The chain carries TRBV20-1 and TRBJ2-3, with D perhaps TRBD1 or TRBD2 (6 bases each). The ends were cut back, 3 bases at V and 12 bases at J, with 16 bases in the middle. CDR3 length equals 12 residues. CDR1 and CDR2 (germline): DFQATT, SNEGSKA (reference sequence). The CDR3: CSASSGGGRQYF. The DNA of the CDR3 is TGCAGTGCTAGCTCAGGTGGGGGGCGTCAGTATTTT.

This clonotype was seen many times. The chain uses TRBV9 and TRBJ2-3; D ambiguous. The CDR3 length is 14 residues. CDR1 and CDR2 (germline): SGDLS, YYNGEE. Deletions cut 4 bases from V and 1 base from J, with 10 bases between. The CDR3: CASSSRTGTDTQYF. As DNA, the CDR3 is TGTGCCAGCAGCTCTCGGACGGGCACAGATACGCAGTATTTT. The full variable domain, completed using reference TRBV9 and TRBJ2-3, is DSGVTQTPKHLITATGQRVTLRCSPRSGDLSVYWYQQSLDQGLQFLIQYYNGEERAKGNILERFSAQQFPDLHSELNLSSLELGDSALYFCASSSRTGTDTQYFGPGTRLTVL.

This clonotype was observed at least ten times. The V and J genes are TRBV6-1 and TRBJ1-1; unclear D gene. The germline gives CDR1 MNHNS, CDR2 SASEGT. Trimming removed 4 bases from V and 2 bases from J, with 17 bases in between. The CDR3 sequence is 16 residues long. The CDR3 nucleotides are TGTGCCAGCAGTGGACCTTCCGGGGTCCAAAACACTGAAGCTTTCTTT. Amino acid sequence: CASSGPSGVQNTEAFF.

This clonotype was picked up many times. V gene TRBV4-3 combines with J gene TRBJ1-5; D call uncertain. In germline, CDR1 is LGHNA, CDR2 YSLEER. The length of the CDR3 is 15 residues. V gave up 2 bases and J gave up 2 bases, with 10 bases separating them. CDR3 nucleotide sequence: TGCGCCAGCAGCCAAAAGGGCGGCGGCAATCAGCCCCAGCATTTT. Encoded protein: CASSQKGGGNQPQHF.

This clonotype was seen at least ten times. The CDR3 region has the DNA TGTGCCAGCAGTCCTTCCCCTGGCGGGGGGGCGTGGGGGGAGCAGTTCTTC. This sequence encodes CASSPSPGGGAWGEQFF. The V and J genes are TRBV6-1 and TRBJ2-1; 9 bases match TRBD2. Per the germline V gene, CDR1 is MNHNS and CDR2 is SASEGT. The V and J ends lost 5 bases and 10 bases, in that order; junction bases with no gene match: 18. This CDR3 contains 17 residues.

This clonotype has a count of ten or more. This chain's CDR3 is CASRRQGGQPQHF. CDR3 coding DNA: TGTGCCAGCAGAAGACAGGGAGGTCAGCCCCAGCATTTT. The chain links TRBV28 to TRBJ1-5; TRBD1 agrees at 7 bases. Germline trimming cut 6 bases from V and 6 bases from J; bases unmatched to any gene: 5. The CDR3 spans 13 residues. Germline CDR1 is MDHEN and CDR2 is SYDVKM.

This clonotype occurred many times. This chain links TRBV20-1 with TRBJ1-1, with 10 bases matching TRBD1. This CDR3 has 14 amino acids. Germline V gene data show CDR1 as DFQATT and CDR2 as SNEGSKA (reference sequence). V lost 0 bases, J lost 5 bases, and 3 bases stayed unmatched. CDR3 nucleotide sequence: TGCAGTGCTAGAGATGGGACAGGGGCAACTGAAGCTTTCTTT. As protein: CSARDGTGATEAFF.

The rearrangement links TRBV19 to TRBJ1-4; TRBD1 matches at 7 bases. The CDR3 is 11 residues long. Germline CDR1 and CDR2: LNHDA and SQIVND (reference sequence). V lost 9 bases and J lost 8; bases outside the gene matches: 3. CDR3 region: CASRQGEKLFF. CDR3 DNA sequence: TGTGCCAGCCGACAGGGAGAAAAACTGTTTTTT.

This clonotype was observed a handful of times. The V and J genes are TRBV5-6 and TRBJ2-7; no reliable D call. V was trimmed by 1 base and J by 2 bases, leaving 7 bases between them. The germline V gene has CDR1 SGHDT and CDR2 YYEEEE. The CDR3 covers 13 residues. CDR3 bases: TGTGCCAGCAGCTTGTATTTAACCTACGAGCAGTACTTC. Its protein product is CASSLYLTYEQYF.

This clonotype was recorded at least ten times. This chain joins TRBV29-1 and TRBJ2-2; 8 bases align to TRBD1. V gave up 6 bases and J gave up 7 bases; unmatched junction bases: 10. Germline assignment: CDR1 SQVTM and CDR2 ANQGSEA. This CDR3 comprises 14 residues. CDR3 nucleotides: TGCAGCGTCGCTGGACAGGGCTTCGTCGGGGAGCTGTTTTTT. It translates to CSVAGQGFVGELFF.

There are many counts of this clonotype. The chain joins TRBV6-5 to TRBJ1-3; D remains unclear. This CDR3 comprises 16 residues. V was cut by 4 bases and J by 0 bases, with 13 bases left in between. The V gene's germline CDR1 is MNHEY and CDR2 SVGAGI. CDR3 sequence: CASSSRPINSGNTIYF. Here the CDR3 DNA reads TGTGCCAGCAGTTCTAGGCCCATTAACTCTGGAAACACCATATATTTT.